The rows below give T cell receptor beta chains drawn from one sample of a study of beta chain features in type 1 diabetes. Sequencing was performed with immunoSEQ multiplex PCR; in TCRdb, only in-frame clones are kept and a portion is missing. This table has fewer than 450,000 clones, 13% appearing once. Specimen: naive CD4+ T cells from blood. These receptors were collected from a woman between 18 and 30 years old with type 1 diabetes. The CDR3 runs from the conserved cysteine through the conserved F or W. The D gene is left open where the match is weak. Where a row states a size, it is once, few, many or the class of an expanded clone; other rows omit it.

length	V	D	size	J	CDR3	DNA
15	TRBV19	TRBD1	-	TRBJ1-1	CASTDPRQGATEAFF	TGTGCCAGTACTGACCCTCGACAGGGTGCCACTGAAGCTTTCTTT
15	TRBV6-5	TRBD1	few	TRBJ2-7	CASSSPGGPSYEQYF	TGTGCCAGCAGCTCCCCAGGGGGACCCTCCTACGAGCAGTACTTC
14	TRBV7-9	-	few	TRBJ2-3	CASSLAQGPDTQYF	TGTGCCAGCAGCTTAGCGCAGGGGCCCGATACGCAGTATTTT
16	TRBV5-4	TRBD2	-	TRBJ2-1	CASSSPGLAGTNEQFF	TGTGCCAGCAGCTCCCCGGGACTAGCGGGCACTAATGAGCAGTTCTTC
15	TRBV11-2	TRBD2	-	TRBJ2-2	CASSFTSASTGELFF	TGTGCCAGCAGTTTTACTAGCGCCAGCACCGGGGAGCTGTTTTTT
14	TRBV11-2	-	few	TRBJ2-5	CASSWGGRQETQYF	TGTGCCAGCAGCTGGGGCGGCAGACAAGAGACCCAGTACTTC
13	TRBV30	-	few	TRBJ1-5	CAWSILDRQPQHF	TGTGCCTGGAGCATACTAGACAGGCAGCCCCAGCATTTT
15	TRBV7-8	TRBD2	-	TRBJ2-3	CASSPLAGGADTQYF	TGTGCCAGCAGCCCCTTAGCGGGAGGTGCAGATACGCAGTATTTT
15	TRBV2	TRBD1	-	TRBJ2-1	CASTLTWTGDNEQFF	TGTGCCAGCACCCTAACCTGGACAGGGGACAATGAGCAGTTCTTC
19	TRBV5-1	TRBD1	few	TRBJ2-3	CASSLPLSGQGVPTDTQYF	TGCGCCAGCAGCCTACCCCTTTCCGGACAGGGCGTACCCACAGATACGCAGTATTTT
15	TRBV7-2	TRBD1	few	TRBJ1-2	CASSQTGGINYGYTF	TGTGCCAGCAGCCAGACAGGGGGCATAAACTATGGCTACACCTTC
15	TRBV19	TRBD1	few	TRBJ1-5	CASRDRSYSNQPQHF	TGTGCCAGTAGGGACAGGAGTTATAGCAATCAGCCCCAGCATTTT
13	TRBV28	TRBD1	few	TRBJ2-7	CASLGTGPYEQYF	TGTGCCAGCCTAGGGACAGGGCCCTACGAGCAGTACTTC
18	TRBV19	-	-	TRBJ2-6	CASSIQGIPLSGANVLTF	TGTGCCAGTAGTATTCAGGGGATCCCTTTATCTGGGGCCAACGTCCTGACTTTC
16	TRBV7-2	TRBD2	-	TRBJ2-1	CASSTRTSGNYNEQFF	TGTGCCAGCAGCACCCGGACTAGCGGGAACTACAATGAGCAGTTCTTC
14	TRBV30	-	few	TRBJ1-4	CAWSVSGVNEKLFF	TGTGCCTGGAGTGTATCAGGGGTTAATGAAAAACTGTTTTTT
16	TRBV9	TRBD1	few	TRBJ1-2	CASSVERQGLNYGYTF	TGTGCCAGCAGCGTGGAAAGACAGGGGTTGAACTATGGCTACACCTTC
17	TRBV18	TRBD1	few	TRBJ2-7	CASSPRTGQGAPGMWYF	TGTGCCAGCTCACCACGAACCGGACAGGGGGCTCCGGGGATGTGGTACTTC
13	TRBV2	-	few	TRBJ2-3	CASSELWTDTQYF	TGTGCCAGCAGTGAACTATGGACAGATACGCAGTATTTT
17	TRBV30	TRBD2	-	TRBJ2-1	CAWSVLREGLSFNEQFF	TGTGCCTGGAGTGTACTTAGGGAGGGACTATCGTTCAATGAGCAGTTCTTC
16	TRBV29-1	TRBD1	-	TRBJ1-2	CSVDRTGTGDGYGYTF	TGCAGCGTTGACAGAACAGGGACAGGGGATGGCTATGGCTACACCTTC
16	TRBV2	TRBD1	few	TRBJ2-6	CASSETGGSGANVLTF	TGTGCCAGCAGTGAGACAGGGGGCTCTGGGGCCAACGTCCTGACTTTC
15	TRBV9	TRBD2	-	TRBJ2-7	CASSVSTSGTYEQYF	TGTGCCAGCAGCGTGTCGACTAGCGGGACCTACGAGCAGTACTTC
14	TRBV28	-	few	TRBJ2-1	CAAGARVPYNEQFF	TGTGCCGCGGGGGCCCGAGTTCCCTACAATGAGCAGTTCTTC
10	TRBV29-1	-	many	TRBJ2-5	CSITRETQYF	TGCAGCATAACTCGGGAGACCCAGTACTTC
15	TRBV18	-	-	TRBJ2-1	CASSPLASTYNEQFF	TGTGCCAGCTCACCACTGGCTAGCACGTACAATGAGCAGTTCTTC